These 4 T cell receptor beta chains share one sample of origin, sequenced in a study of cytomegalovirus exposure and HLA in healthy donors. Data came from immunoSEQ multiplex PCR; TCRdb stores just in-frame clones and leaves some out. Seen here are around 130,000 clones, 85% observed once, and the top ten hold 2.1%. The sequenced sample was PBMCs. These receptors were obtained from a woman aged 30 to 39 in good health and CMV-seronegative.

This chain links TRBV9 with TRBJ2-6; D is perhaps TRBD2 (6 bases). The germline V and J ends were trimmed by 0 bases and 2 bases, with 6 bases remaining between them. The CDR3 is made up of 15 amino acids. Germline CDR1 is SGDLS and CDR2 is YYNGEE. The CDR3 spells CASSVERAGANVLTF. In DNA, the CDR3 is TGTGCCAGCAGCGTAGAGCGGGCTGGGGCCAACGTCCTGACTTTC.

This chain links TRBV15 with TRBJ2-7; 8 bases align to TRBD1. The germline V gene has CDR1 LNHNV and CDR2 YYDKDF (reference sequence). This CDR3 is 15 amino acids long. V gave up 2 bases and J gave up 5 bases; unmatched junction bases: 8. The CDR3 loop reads CATSRFGQGVHEQYF. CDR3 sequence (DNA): TGTGCCACCAGCAGATTCGGACAGGGTGTCCACGAGCAGTACTTC.

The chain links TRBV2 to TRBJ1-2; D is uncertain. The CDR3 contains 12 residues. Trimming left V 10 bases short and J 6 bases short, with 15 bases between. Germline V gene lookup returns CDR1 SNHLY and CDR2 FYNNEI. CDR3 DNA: TGTGCCACCGGAGGGAGGTCGCATGGCTACACCTTC. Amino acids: CATGGRSHGYTF. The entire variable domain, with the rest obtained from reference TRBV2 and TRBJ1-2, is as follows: EPEVTQTPSHQVTQMGQEVILRCVPISNHLYFYWYRQILGQKVEFLVSFYNNEISEKSEIFDDQFSVERPDGSNFTLKIRSTKLEDSAMYFCATGGRSHGYTFGSGTRLTVV.

Here the CDR3 DNA reads TGTGCCAGCAGCTCCGGGACAAGGGATTCTGAAAAACTGTTTTTT. This encodes CASSSGTRDSEKLFF. This chain links TRBV11-2 with TRBJ1-4; D is perhaps TRBD1 (6 bases). Germline V lookup: CDR1 SGHAT, CDR2 FQNNGV. V lost 4 bases to trimming and J lost 7 bases, with 16 bases between them. This CDR3 is built from 15 residues.